These 28 T cell receptor beta chains originate from one sample sequenced in a study of CD8+ T cells in alopecia areata (dated by TCRdb to the late 2010s). The treatment or condition label here, explained by the study, means: oral pan-JAK inhibitor, 5-10 mg twice daily. Library preparation employed the immunoSEQ multiplex PCR assay. RNA was extracted from all samples and reverse transcribed into cDNA, which served as template for TCR sequencing. This immuneACCESS table, as held by TCRdb, lists in-frame sequences with V and J called but not all clones. Of the missing ones, under half trace to an unresolved V gene in checked studies; the others have no known cause. The sample table shows roughly 180,000 clones, and 45% to 60% are seen once. Around a tenth of the sample comes from the top ten. Sequences were derived from CD8+ T cells sorted from blood, sampled around week 53, from a patient treated with tofacitinib. Every receptor here comes from a human donor with alopecia areata.

In DNA, the CDR3 is TGCAGCGTAATTGGGGGCGCGGGCACCGGGGAGCTGTTTTTT. Amino acids: CSVIGGAGTGELFF. The chain couples TRBV29-1 to TRBJ2-2, with D possibly TRBD1 on 6 matching bases. The CDR3 length is 14 residues. Germline values: CDR1 SQVTM, CDR2 ANQGSEA. Trimming took 6 bases from V and 4 from J, leaving 15 bases between them.

Points on this clone: The same CDR3 is also encoded by other DNA sequences in this sample. This rearrangement joins TRBV27 to TRBJ1-5; no reliable D call. V lost 5 bases and J lost 2, with 7 bases in between. This CDR3 has 13 residues. In germline, CDR1 is MNHEY, CDR2 SMNVEV (reference sequence). DNA of the CDR3: TGTGCCAGCAGTCTGCTGGGCAATCAGCCCCAGCATTTT. As protein: CASSLLGNQPQHF.

The V gene is TRBV27, the J gene TRBJ2-1; perhaps TRBD1 as D (7 bases). This CDR3 comprises 16 residues. The V gene's germline CDR1 is MNHEY and CDR2 SMNVEV (reference sequence). Trimming shortened V by 5 bases and J by 2 bases, and 16 bases separated the two germline ends. CDR3 nucleotide sequence: TGTGCCAGCAGTCCTCTCTCCAGGGGGGCCTACAATGAGCAGTTCTTC. This translates into CASSPLSRGAYNEQFF.

The J gene is TRBJ2-7, the V gene TRBV4-3; 7 bases match TRBD2. Germline CDR1 reads LGHNA; CDR2 reads YSLEER. Trimming at V came to 0 bases and at J to 0 bases, leaving 2 bases not matched to a gene. This CDR3 spans 15 amino acids. CDR3 DNA: TGCGCCAGCAGCCAAGACGGGGGGACCTCCTACGAGCAGTACTTC. Protein: CASSQDGGTSYEQYF.

This chain joins TRBV6-5 and TRBJ2-7; 7 nucleotides match TRBD2. V lost 0 bases to trimming and J lost 1 base; unmatched junction nucleotides: 3. Germline V gene data show CDR1 as MNHEY and CDR2 as SVGAGI. This CDR3 has 15 residues. This CDR3 reads CASSYSRDYSYEQYF. The DNA for the CDR3 is TGTGCCAGCAGTTACTCGCGGGACTATTCCTACGAGCAGTACTTC.

The gene calls are TRBV7-9 and TRBJ2-3; D may be TRBD1 or TRBD2 (5 bases each). Germline-derived CDR1 and CDR2 are SEHNR and FQNEAQ (reference sequence). V was cut by 4 bases and J by 0 bases, with 11 bases left in between. The length of the CDR3 is 15 residues. CDR3 amino acids: CASSSRGPSTDTQYF. The CDR3 bases are TGTGCCAGCAGCTCAAGGGGACCTAGCACAGATACGCAGTATTTT.

V gene TRBV25-1 combines with J gene TRBJ2-3; a possible D gene is TRBD2 (5 bases). CDR1 and CDR2 from the germline V gene are MGHDK and SYGVNS. Trimming removed 1 base at V and 1 base at J, with 9 bases between. This CDR3 is built from 15 residues. CDR3 loop: CASSEWRLGTDTQYF. The CDR3 DNA reads TGTGCCAGCAGTGAATGGAGGTTGGGCACAGATACGCAGTATTTT.

The chain is built from TRBV6-5 and TRBJ2-7; D may be TRBD1 (6 bases). Germline V gene lookup returns CDR1 MNHEY and CDR2 SVGAGI. The V end lost 5 bases, the J end lost 3 bases, and 14 bases lay between the germline ends. The CDR3 has 14 residues. CDR3 sequence (DNA): TGTGCCAGCAGTGCTCCAGGGGACGGCTACGAGCAGTACTTC. This codes for CASSAPGDGYEQYF.

The CDR3 bases are TGTGCCAGTAGGATGGGGGGGTCGATTGGCTACACCTTC. This codes for CASRMGGSIGYTF. The rearrangement uses TRBV19 and TRBJ1-2; D possibly corresponds to TRBD1 (5 bases). V lost 6 bases and J 7 bases, leaving 15 bases between the germline ends. The germline V gene has CDR1 LNHDA and CDR2 SQIVND (reference sequence). This CDR3 spans 13 amino acids.

The rearrangement uses TRBV7-9 and TRBJ2-7; maybe TRBD2 (5 bases). Trimming cost V 1 base and J 6 bases, with 7 bases left between them. This CDR3 has 12 amino acids. Germline V gene sequence: CDR1 SEHNR, CDR2 FQNEAQ (reference sequence). The CDR3 sequence is CASSLGTGEQYF. The CDR3 coding sequence is TGTGCCAGCAGCTTAGGGACTGGCGAGCAGTACTTC.

The chain employs TRBV29-1 and TRBJ1-2; D may be TRBD1 (5 bases). The CDR3 is 13 residues long. V dropped 0 bases and J dropped 5 bases, with 10 bases sitting between them. Germline-derived CDR1 and CDR2 are SQVTM and ANQGSEA. The CDR3 spells CSVEDGGKYGYTF. In nucleotides, the CDR3 is TGCAGCGTTGAAGATGGGGGAAAGTATGGCTACACCTTC.

This clone showed up just a few times. J is TRBJ2-3 and V is TRBV15; D not resolved. V lost 5 bases to trimming and J lost 2 bases, with 8 bases between them. The germline V gene encodes CDR1 LNHNV and CDR2 YYDKDF (reference sequence). The CDR3 spans 13 residues. The CDR3 DNA reads as TGTGCCACCAGCTCCCAGGTCACAGATACGCAGTATTTT. It is translated as CATSSQVTDTQYF.

The genes are TRBV27 and TRBJ1-2; D not resolved. V dropped 5 bases and J dropped 4 bases, with 17 bases sitting between them. Germline V gene lookup returns CDR1 MNHEY and CDR2 SMNVEV (reference sequence). The CDR3 covers 15 residues. The CDR3 DNA sequence: TGTGCCAGCAGTGGGCCGGGGAGCGTAGGCTATGGCTACACCTTC. Translated: CASSGPGSVGYGYTF.

The rearrangement joins TRBV7-9 to TRBJ2-3, with 7 bases lining up with TRBD2. The CDR3 is 16 amino acids. V shed 2 bases, J shed 5 bases, and the junction held 10 bases outside the gene matches. Germline V lookup: CDR1 SEHNR, CDR2 FQNEAQ (reference sequence). The CDR3 bases are TGTGCCAGCAGCTTATCAGCGGGGCCTCAAGGAGATACGCAGTATTTT. Amino acids: CASSLSAGPQGDTQYF. Full variable domain (remainder filled in from reference TRBV7-9 and TRBJ2-3): DTGVSQNPRHKITKRGQNVTFRCDPISEHNRLYWYRQTLGQGPEFLTYFQNEAQLEKSRLLSDRFSAERPKGSFSTLEIQRTEQGDSAMYLCASSLSAGPQGDTQYFGPGTRLTVL.

This clone was seen only a few times. The J gene is TRBJ2-1, the V gene TRBV11-1; D uncertain. V dropped 4 bases and J dropped 2 bases, with 6 bases sitting between them. The germline V gene has CDR1 SGHAT and CDR2 FQDESV (reference sequence). The CDR3 runs to 13 residues. CDR3 residues: CASSSGPYNEQFF. The CDR3 nucleotides are TGTGCCAGCAGCTCAGGACCCTACAATGAGCAGTTCTTC.

The gene calls are TRBV7-9 and TRBJ1-2; D is possibly TRBD1 (5 bases). The CDR3 is 12 residues long. Looked up from germline, CDR1 is SEHNR and CDR2 is FQNEAQ (reference sequence). The V gene lost 5 bases and the J gene lost 8 bases, with 12 bases spanning the gap. The CDR3 DNA reads as TGTGCCAGCAGCCTGGGACTGGGGGGCTACACCTTC. Amino acids: CASSLGLGGYTF.

V gene TRBV27 combines with J gene TRBJ2-7; 7 bases line up with TRBD1. The germline gives CDR1 MNHEY, CDR2 SMNVEV (reference sequence). CDR3 size: 14 residues. The V segment lost 9 bases and the J segment 2 bases; nucleotides outside the gene matches: 10. The CDR3 reads CASASGQGAYEQYF. The CDR3 DNA follows: TGTGCCAGTGCCAGTGGGCAGGGGGCCTACGAGCAGTACTTC.

V gene TRBV6-5 combines with J gene TRBJ2-3; TRBD1 is a possible D gene (6 bases). V was cut by 0 bases and J by 4 bases, with 14 bases left in between. Germline values: CDR1 MNHEY, CDR2 SVGAGI. This CDR3 comprises 16 residues. DNA of the CDR3: TGTGCCAGCAGTTACTCCAGAGACAGGATGGCAGATACGCAGTATTTT. Amino acid sequence: CASSYSRDRMADTQYF.

This clone has only a few counts. V usage is TRBV4-2 and J usage is TRBJ2-1, with unresolved D. V dropped 0 bases and J dropped 15 bases, with 18 bases sitting between them. From germline, CDR1 is LGHNA and CDR2 YNFKEQ. This CDR3 comprises 14 residues. CDR3 residues: CASSQDSLSGGLFF. DNA of the CDR3: TGTGCCAGCAGCCAAGATAGTTTGTCCGGCGGTCTGTTCTTC.

The V gene is TRBV11-1, the J gene TRBJ2-1; TRBD1 matches 7 bases. Germline lookup yields CDR1 SGHAT and CDR2 FQDESV (reference sequence). This CDR3 comprises 13 residues. V shed 6 bases, J shed 8 bases, and the junction held 7 bases outside the gene matches. The DNA for the CDR3 is TGTGCCAGCAGTCCATCCCAGGGGGATGAGCAGTTCTTC. This codes for CASSPSQGDEQFF.

The V gene is TRBV4-1, the J gene TRBJ2-7, with 10 bases lining up with TRBD1. CDR3 size: 16 residues. The V gene end was trimmed by 2 bases and the J gene end by 3 bases; junction bases not matched to a gene: 7. Germline CDR1 is MGHRA and CDR2 is YSYEKL. The CDR3 here is CASSQSRTGGLYEQYF. CDR3 nucleotides: TGCGCCAGCAGCCAAAGCAGGACAGGGGGGCTCTACGAGCAGTACTTC.

The chain links TRBV4-1 to TRBJ1-1; 8 positions match TRBD1. V dropped 2 bases and J dropped 3; count of bases not matched to a gene: 2. The CDR3 consists of 14 residues. From germline, CDR1 is MGHRA and CDR2 YSYEKL. CDR3 nucleotides: TGCGCCAGCAGCCAAACACAGGGGGACACTGAAGCTTTCTTT. Its translation is CASSQTQGDTEAFF.

This chain uses TRBV5-6 with TRBJ1-1, with 9 bases identical to TRBD1. The trim removed 0 bases at V and 1 base at J, leaving 4 bases unmatched. Per germline, CDR1 SGHDT and CDR2 YYEEEE. CDR3 size: 16 residues. CDR3 loop: CASSLETGGPNTEAFF. The CDR3 DNA is TGTGCCAGCAGCTTGGAGACAGGGGGACCGAACACTGAAGCTTTCTTT.

This chain connects TRBV30 to TRBJ2-5, with no clear D. Germline CDR1 GTSNPN, CDR2 SVGIG (reference sequence). Trimming removed 0 bases from V and 5 bases from J, with 10 bases in between. The CDR3 runs 13 residues. Written as DNA, the CDR3 is TGTGCCTGGAGTGTACTGCCCGAGGAGACCCAGTACTTC. It yields the protein CAWSVLPEETQYF.

The CDR3 loop is CAISESSVAGEYHHEQYF. CDR3 nucleotide sequence: TGTGCCATCAGTGAATCCTCGGTAGCGGGGGAGTATCACCACGAGCAGTACTTC. The chain carries TRBV10-3 and TRBJ2-7; 9 bases fit TRBD2. The V segment lost 3 bases and the J segment 5 bases; nucleotides outside the gene matches: 17. The CDR3 totals 18 residues. Germline CDR1 reads ENHRY; CDR2 reads SYGVKD.

J is TRBJ2-3 and V is TRBV30; D tentatively reads TRBD1 or TRBD2 (5 bases each). Germline CDR1 is GTSNPN and CDR2 is SVGIG (reference sequence). The CDR3 contains 14 residues. V lost 0 bases and J lost 5, with 12 bases in between. The CDR3 DNA follows: TGTGCCTGGAGTGTACTGGGGGTCGGAGATACGCAGTATTTT. Its translation is CAWSVLGVGDTQYF.

This chain links TRBV5-1 with TRBJ2-1; weak D call: TRBD2 (6 bases). V lost 4 bases, J lost 7 bases, and 18 bases lay in between. The CDR3 is 15 amino acids. Germline lookup yields CDR1 SGHRS and CDR2 YFSETQ. CDR3 loop: CASSKPGRERNEQFF. The CDR3 nucleotides are TGCGCCAGCAGCAAACCCGGGAGAGAGAGGAATGAGCAGTTCTTC.

This chain connects TRBV4-1 to TRBJ2-1; D not resolved. Germline V CDR1 and CDR2: MGHRA, YSYEKL. The germline V and J ends were trimmed by 2 bases and 4 bases, with 9 bases remaining between them. This CDR3 has 14 residues. In DNA form, the CDR3 reads TGCGCCAGCAGCCAACGGTCTTCGTACAATGAGCAGTTCTTC. It is translated as CASSQRSSYNEQFF.